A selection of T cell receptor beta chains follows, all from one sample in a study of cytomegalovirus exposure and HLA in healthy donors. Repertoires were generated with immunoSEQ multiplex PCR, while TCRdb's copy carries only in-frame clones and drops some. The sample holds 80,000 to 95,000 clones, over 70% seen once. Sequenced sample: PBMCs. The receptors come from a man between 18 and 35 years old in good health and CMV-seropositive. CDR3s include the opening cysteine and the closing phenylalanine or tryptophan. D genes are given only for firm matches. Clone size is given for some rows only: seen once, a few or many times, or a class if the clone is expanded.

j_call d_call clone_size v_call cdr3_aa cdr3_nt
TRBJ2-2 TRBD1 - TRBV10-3 CAGQGGTGELFF TGTGCCGGACAGGGTGGCACCGGGGAGCTGTTTTTT
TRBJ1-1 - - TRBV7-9 CASSLGQNTEAFF TGTGCCAGCAGCTTAGGACAGAACACTGAAGCTTTCTTT
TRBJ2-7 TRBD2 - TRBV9 CASSSGLAGVYEQYF TGTGCCAGCAGCTCGGGACTAGCGGGAGTGTACGAGCAGTACTTC
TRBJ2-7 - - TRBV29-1 CSVEKAVSYEQYF TGCAGCGTCGAGAAAGCGGTCTCCTACGAGCAGTACTTC
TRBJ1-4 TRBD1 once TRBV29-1 CSVEETGPGEKLFF TGCAGCGTTGAAGAGACAGGGCCTGGGGAAAAACTGTTTTTT
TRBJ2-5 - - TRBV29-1 CSTGLVGEVETQYF TGCAGCACAGGGCTAGTGGGAGAGGTAGAGACCCAGTACTTC
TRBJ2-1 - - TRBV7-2 CASSLTSFGYNEQFF TGTGCCAGCAGCTTAACTAGCTTTGGCTACAATGAGCAGTTCTTC
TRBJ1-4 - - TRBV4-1 CASSRAEGRGTNEKLFF TGCGCCAGCTCCCGCGCTGAGGGGCGGGGGACTAATGAAAAACTGTTTTTT
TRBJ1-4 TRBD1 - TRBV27 CASSETGGEKLFF TGTGCCAGCAGTGAGACAGGGGGTGAAAAACTGTTTTTT
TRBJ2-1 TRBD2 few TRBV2 CACKTGTTYNEQFF TGTGCCTGCAAAACCGGGACTACCTACAATGAGCAGTTCTTC
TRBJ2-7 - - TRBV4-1 CASSQALSDEQYF TGCGCCAGCAGCCAAGCGCTGTCGGACGAGCAGTACTTC
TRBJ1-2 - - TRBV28 CASRFPEVRGTGYTF TGTGCCAGCAGATTCCCCGAGGTCCGCGGCACGGGCTACACCTTC
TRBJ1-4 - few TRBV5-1 CASSLGGHNEKLFF TGCGCCAGCAGCTTGGGCGGACATAATGAAAAACTGTTTTTT
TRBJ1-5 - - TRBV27 CASSLTSSNQPQHF TGTGCCAGCAGTTTAACATCGAGCAATCAGCCCCAGCATTTT
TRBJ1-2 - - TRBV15 CATSREGTGLVGYTF TGTGCCACCAGCAGGGAGGGAACAGGACTAGTTGGCTACACCTTC
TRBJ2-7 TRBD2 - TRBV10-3 CAISDRWTSGYEQYF TGTGCCATCAGTGATAGGTGGACTAGCGGTTACGAGCAGTACTTC
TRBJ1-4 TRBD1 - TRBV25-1 CASSTPDRLSEKLFF TGTGCCAGCAGTACTCCGGACAGGTTGTCGGAAAAACTGTTTTTT
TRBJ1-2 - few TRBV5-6 CASSLVGGGYTF TGTGCCAGCAGCTTGGTAGGGGGTGGCTACACCTTC
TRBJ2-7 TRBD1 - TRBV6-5 CASSYYQGASYEQYF TGTGCCAGCAGTTACTATCAGGGGGCATCCTACGAGCAGTACTTC
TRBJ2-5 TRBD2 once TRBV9 CASSQGLAGGGTKETQYF TGTGCCAGCAGCCAGGGACTAGCGGGAGGTGGGACCAAAGAGACCCAGTACTTC
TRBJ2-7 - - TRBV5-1 CASSPQGFRGNEQYF TGCGCCAGCAGCCCCCAGGGGTTTCGGGGCAACGAGCAGTACTTC
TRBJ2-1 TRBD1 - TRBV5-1 CASSVIGQGIYNEQFF TGCGCCAGCAGCGTAATCGGACAGGGAATCTACAATGAGCAGTTCTTC
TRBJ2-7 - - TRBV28 CASLGHISYEQYF TGTGCCAGCCTAGGCCACATCTCCTACGAGCAGTACTTC
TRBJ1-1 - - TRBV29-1 CSVTELNTEAFF TGCAGCGTGACAGAGCTGAACACTGAAGCTTTCTTT
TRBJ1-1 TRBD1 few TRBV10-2 CASSSGQSNTEAFF TGCGCCAGCAGTTCGGGACAGTCGAACACTGAAGCTTTCTTT
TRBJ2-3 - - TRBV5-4 CASSFPGADTQYF TGTGCCAGCAGCTTTCCAGGGGCAGATACGCAGTATTTT
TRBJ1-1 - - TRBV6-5 CASRGQENTEAFF TGTGCCAGCAGAGGACAAGAGAACACTGAAGCTTTCTTT
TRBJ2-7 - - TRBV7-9 CASSPTAYEQYF TGTGCCAGCAGCCCAACAGCCTACGAGCAGTACTTC
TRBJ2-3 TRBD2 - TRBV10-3 CAIGGTSGQTDTQYF TGTGCCATCGGAGGGACTAGCGGGCAGACAGATACGCAGTATTTT
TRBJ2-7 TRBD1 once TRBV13 CASSLNRGAREQYF TGTGCCAGCAGCCTCAACAGGGGGGCACGCGAGCAGTACTTC
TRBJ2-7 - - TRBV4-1 CASSQGGLLSYEQYF TGCGCCAGCAGCCAAGGGGGCTTACTCTCCTACGAGCAGTACTTC
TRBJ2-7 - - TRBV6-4 CASSQLAGYEQYF TGTGCCAGCAGTCAACTAGCAGGCTACGAGCAGTACTTC
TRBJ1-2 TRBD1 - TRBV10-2 CASRGAGTVYRNGYTF TGCGCCAGCAGAGGTGCCGGGACAGTCTATCGGAATGGCTACACCTTC
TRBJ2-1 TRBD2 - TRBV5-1 CASSAGLAYNEQFF TGCGCCAGCTCCGCGGGACTAGCTTACAATGAGCAGTTCTTC
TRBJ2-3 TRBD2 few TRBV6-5 CASSPGLAGVDTQYF TGTGCCAGCAGTCCCGGACTAGCGGGAGTGGATACGCAGTATTTT
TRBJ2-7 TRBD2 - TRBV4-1 CASSLLAGTTYEQYF TGCGCCAGCAGCCTACTAGCGGGTACAACCTACGAGCAGTACTTC
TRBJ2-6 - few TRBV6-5 CASSYFYGANVLTF TGTGCCAGCAGTTACTTCTACGGGGCCAACGTCCTGACTTTC
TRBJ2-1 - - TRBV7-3 CASSPWAGDVNEQFF TGTGCCAGCAGCCCCTGGGCAGGGGACGTCAATGAGCAGTTCTTC
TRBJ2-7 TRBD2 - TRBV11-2 CASSILANVGYEQYF TGTGCCAGCAGTATACTAGCGAACGTCGGCTACGAGCAGTACTTC
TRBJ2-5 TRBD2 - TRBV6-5 CASSSSSGSFETQYF TGTGCCAGCAGCTCCTCTAGCGGGAGCTTCGAGACCCAGTACTTC
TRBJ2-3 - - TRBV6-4 CASSDSAASTDTQYF TGTGCCAGCAGTGACTCAGCGGCTAGCACAGATACGCAGTATTTT
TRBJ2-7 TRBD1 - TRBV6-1 CASSTGTVFYYEQYF TGTGCCAGCAGTACCGGGACAGTTTTTTACTACGAGCAGTACTTC
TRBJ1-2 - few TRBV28 CASSRPLAGYTF TGTGCCAGCAGCCGCCCCCTAGCTGGCTACACCTTC
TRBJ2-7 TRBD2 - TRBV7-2 CASSPAVAGGVDEQYF TGTGCCAGCAGCCCCGCGGTAGCGGGAGGGGTAGACGAGCAGTACTTC
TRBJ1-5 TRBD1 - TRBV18 CASSPGQDAQPQHF TGTGCCAGCTCACCGGGACAGGACGCTCAGCCCCAGCATTTT